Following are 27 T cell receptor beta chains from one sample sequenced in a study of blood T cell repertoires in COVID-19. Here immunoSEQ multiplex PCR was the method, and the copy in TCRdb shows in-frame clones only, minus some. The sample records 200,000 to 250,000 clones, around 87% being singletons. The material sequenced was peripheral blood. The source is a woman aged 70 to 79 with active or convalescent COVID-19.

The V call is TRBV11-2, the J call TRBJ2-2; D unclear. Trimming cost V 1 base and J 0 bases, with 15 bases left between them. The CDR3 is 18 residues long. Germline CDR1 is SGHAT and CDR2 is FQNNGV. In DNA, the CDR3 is TGTGCCAGCAGCTTAGGTCGAGGTCGTGTGGCGAACACCGGGGAGCTGTTTTTT. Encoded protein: CASSLGRGRVANTGELFF.

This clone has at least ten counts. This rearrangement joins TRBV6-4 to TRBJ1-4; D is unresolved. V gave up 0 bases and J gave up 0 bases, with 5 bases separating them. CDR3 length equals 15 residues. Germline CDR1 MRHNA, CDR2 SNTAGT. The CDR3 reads CASSDSKPTNEKLFF. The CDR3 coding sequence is TGTGCCAGCAGTGACTCGAAGCCAACTAATGAAAAACTGTTTTTT.

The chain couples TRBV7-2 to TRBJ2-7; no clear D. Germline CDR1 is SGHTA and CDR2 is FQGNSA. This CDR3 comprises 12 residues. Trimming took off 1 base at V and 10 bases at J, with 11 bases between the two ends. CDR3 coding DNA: TGTGCCAGCAGCTTAGTTTTAGGCGGACAGTACTTC. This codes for CASSLVLGGQYF.

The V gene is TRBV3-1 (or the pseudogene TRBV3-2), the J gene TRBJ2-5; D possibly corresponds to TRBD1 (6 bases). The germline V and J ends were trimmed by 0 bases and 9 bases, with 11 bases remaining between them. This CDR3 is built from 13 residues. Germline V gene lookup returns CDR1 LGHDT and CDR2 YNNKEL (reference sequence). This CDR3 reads CASSQDRGRAQYF. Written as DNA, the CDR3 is TGTGCCAGCAGCCAAGACAGGGGCCGGGCCCAGTACTTC.

CDR3 amino acids: CASRSADGYNQPQHF. The CDR3, as DNA: TGCGCCAGCAGGAGTGCGGATGGATACAATCAGCCCCAGCATTTT. The chain employs TRBV10-2 and TRBJ1-5; D gene uncertain. The CDR3 is made up of 15 amino acids. V was clipped by 6 bases and J by 3 bases, with 15 bases between them. Germline assignment: CDR1 WSHSY and CDR2 SAAADI.

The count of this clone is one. For the CDR3, the DNA is TGTGCCAGCAGCTTTGCCGGGACAGGAGTTCCATTTGGCTACACCTTC. Its translation is CASSFAGTGVPFGYTF. The V gene is TRBV5-8, the J gene TRBJ1-2, with 8 bases aligning to TRBD1. The V gene end was trimmed by 2 bases and the J gene end by 7 bases; junction bases not matched to a gene: 13. Germline CDR1 and CDR2: SGHTS and YDEGEE. The CDR3 has 16 amino acids.

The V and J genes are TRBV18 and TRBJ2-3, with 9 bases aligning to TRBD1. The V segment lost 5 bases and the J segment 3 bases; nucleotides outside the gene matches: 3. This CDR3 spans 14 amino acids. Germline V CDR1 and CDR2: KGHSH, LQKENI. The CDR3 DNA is TGTGCCAGCTCATGGGGACAGGGAACAGATACGCAGTATTTT. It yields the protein CASSWGQGTDTQYF.

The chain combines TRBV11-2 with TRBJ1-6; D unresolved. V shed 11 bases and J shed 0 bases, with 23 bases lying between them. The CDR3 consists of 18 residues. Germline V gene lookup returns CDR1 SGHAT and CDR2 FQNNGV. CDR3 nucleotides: TGTGCCGCCCCCCACAGCGGCCTCCCCCGCTCCTATAATTCACCCCTCCACTTT. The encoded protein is CAAPHSGLPRSYNSPLHF.

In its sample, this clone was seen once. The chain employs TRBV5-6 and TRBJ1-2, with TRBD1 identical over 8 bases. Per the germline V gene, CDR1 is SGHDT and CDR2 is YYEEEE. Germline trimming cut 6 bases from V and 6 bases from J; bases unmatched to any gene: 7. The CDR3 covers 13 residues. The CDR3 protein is CASTQTGVNGYTF. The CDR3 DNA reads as TGTGCCAGCACCCAGACAGGGGTCAATGGCTACACCTTC.

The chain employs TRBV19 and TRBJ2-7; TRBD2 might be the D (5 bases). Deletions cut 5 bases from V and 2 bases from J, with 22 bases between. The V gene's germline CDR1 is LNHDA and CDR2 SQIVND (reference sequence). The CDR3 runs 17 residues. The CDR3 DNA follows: TGTGCCAGTAGTGATCCCCGAATCGGGGTCGGACCCTACGAGCAGTACTTC. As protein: CASSDPRIGVGPYEQYF.

The CDR3 spells CASGTGGAFF. The CDR3 DNA reads as TGTGCCAGCGGGACGGGGGGAGCTTTCTTT. This chain links TRBV7-6 with TRBJ1-1; D perhaps matches TRBD1 (5 bases). V gave up 8 bases and J gave up 10 bases, with 11 bases separating them. The germline V gene has CDR1 SGHVS and CDR2 FNYEAQ. The CDR3 sequence is 10 residues long.

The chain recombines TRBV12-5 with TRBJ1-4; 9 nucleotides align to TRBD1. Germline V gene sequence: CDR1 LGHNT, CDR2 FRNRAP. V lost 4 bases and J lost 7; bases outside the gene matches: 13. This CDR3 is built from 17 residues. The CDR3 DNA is TGTGCTAGTGGTTGGGGGTATGGGACAGGGTCTTTTGAAAAACTGTTTTTT. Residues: CASGWGYGTGSFEKLFF.

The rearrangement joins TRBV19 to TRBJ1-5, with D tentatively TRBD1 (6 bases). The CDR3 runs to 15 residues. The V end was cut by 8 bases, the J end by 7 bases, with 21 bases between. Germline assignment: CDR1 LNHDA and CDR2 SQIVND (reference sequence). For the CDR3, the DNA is TGTGCCAGTCAAGTACAGGGCTGGGAGGGGCAGCCCCAGCATTTT. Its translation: CASQVQGWEGQPQHF.

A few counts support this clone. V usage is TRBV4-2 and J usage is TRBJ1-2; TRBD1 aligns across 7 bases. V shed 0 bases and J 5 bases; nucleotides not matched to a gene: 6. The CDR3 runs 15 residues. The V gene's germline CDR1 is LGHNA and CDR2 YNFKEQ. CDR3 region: CASSQEGGRGYGYTF. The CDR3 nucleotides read TGTGCCAGCAGCCAAGAAGGAGGCAGGGGGTATGGCTACACCTTC.

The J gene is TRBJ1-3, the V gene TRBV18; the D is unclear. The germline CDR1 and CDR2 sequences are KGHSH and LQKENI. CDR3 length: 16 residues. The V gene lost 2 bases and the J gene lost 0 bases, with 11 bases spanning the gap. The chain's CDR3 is CASSPMAETSGNTIYF. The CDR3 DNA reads TGTGCCAGCTCACCAATGGCGGAGACCTCTGGAAACACCATATATTTT.

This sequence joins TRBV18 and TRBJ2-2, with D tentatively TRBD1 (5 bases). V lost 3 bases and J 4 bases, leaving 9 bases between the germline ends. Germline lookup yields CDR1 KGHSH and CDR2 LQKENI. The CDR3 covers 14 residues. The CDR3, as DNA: TGTGCCAGCTCACCTTACGACAGCACCGGGGAGCTGTTTTTT. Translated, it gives CASSPYDSTGELFF.

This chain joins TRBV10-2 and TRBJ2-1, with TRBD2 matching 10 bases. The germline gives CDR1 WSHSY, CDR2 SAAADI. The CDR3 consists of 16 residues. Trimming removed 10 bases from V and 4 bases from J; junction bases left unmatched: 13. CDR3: CATTRSSGGSYNEQFF. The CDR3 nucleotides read TGCGCCACCACCCGTAGTAGCGGGGGGTCTTACAATGAGCAGTTCTTC.

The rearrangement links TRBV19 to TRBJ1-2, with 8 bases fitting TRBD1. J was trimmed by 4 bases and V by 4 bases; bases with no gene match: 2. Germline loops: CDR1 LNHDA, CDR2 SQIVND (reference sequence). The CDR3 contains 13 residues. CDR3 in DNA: TGTGCCAGTAGTAAGGACAGGGTCTATGGCTACACCTTC. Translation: CASSKDRVYGYTF.

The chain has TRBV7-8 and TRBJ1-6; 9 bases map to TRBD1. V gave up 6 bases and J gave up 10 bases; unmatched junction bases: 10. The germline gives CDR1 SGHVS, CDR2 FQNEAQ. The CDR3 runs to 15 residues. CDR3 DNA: TGTGCCAGCAGACGATTACAGGGGGCAAAGTCACCCCTCCACTTT. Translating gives CASRRLQGAKSPLHF. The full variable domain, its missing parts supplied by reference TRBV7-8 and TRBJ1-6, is GAGVSQSPRYKVAKRGQDVALRCDPISGHVSLFWYQQALGQGPEFLTYFQNEAQLDKSGLPSDRFFAERPEGSVSTLKIQRTQQEDSAVYLCASRRLQGAKSPLHFGNGTRLTVT.

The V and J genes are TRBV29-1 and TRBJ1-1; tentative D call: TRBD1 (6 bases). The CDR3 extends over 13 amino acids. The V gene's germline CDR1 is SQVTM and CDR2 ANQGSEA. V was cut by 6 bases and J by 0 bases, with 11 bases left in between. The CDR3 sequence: CSVAGTLNTEAFF. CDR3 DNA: TGCAGCGTCGCCGGGACACTGAACACTGAAGCTTTCTTT. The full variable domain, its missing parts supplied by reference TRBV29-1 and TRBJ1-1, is SAVISQKPSRDICQRGTSLTIQCQVDSQVTMMFWYRQQPGQSLTLIATANQGSEATYESGFVIDKFPISRPNLTFSTLTVSNMSPEDSSIYLCSVAGTLNTEAFFGQGTRLTVV.

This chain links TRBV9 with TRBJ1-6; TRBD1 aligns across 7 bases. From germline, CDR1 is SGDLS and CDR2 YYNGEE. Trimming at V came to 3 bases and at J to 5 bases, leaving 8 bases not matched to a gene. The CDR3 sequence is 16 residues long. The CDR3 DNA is TGTGCCAGCAGCGAGCGACAGGGTGTTAATAATTCACCCCTCCACTTT. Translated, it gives CASSERQGVNNSPLHF.

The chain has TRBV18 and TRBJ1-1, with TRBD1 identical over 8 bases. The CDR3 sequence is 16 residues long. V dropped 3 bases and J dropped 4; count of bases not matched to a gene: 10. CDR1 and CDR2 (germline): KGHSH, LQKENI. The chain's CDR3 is CASSPTIVDRVTEAFF. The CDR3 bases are TGTGCCAGCTCACCTACGATTGTGGACAGGGTCACTGAAGCTTTCTTT.

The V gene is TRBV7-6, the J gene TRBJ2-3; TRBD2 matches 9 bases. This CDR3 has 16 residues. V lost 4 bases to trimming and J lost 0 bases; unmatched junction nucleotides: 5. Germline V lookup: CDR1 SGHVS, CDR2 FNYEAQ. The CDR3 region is CASSSSGEFSTDTQYF. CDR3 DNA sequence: TGTGCCAGCAGCTCTAGCGGGGAATTTAGCACAGATACGCAGTATTTT.

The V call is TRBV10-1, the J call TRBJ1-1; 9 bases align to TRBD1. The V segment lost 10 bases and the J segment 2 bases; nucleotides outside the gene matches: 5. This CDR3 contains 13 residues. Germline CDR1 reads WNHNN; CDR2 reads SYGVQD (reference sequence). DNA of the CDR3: TGCGCCACACAGGGACAGGGAAACACTGAAGCTTTCTTT. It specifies CATQGQGNTEAFF.

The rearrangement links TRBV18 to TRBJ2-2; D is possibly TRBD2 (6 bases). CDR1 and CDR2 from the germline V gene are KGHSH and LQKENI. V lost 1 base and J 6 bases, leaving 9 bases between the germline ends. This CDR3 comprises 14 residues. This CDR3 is CASSPQGGAGELFF. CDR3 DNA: TGTGCCAGCTCACCACAAGGAGGGGCCGGGGAGCTGTTTTTT.

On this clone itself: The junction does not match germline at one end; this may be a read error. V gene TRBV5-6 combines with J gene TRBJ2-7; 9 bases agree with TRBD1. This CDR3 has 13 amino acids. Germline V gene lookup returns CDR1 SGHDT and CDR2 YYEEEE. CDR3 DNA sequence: TGTGCCAGCAGATTGGACAGGGGCTACGAGCAGTACTTC. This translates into CASRLDRGYEQYF.

The CDR3 DNA reads TGTGCCATCAGTGAATCGACAGGGATGGATGGCTACACCTTC. This translates into CAISESTGMDGYTF. This chain links TRBV10-3 with TRBJ1-2; 7 bases are a match to TRBD1. The V segment lost 3 bases and the J segment 6 bases; nucleotides outside the gene matches: 7. The CDR3 sequence is 14 residues long. Germline CDR1 ENHRY, CDR2 SYGVKD.